The clone carrying this TCR beta chain was seen only once. These data belong to a study of blood T cell repertoires in COVID-19. Study in general: Donors in the United States, Italy and Spain gave samples during acute or convalescent COVID-19.

TCRdb keeps only in-frame clones here, not all; method: immunoSEQ multiplex PCR. This sample has about 190,000 clones, with roughly nine tenths found just once. V dropped 5 bases and J dropped 0 bases, with 13 bases sitting between them. From germline, CDR1 is MNHEY and CDR2 SVGAGI. The CDR3 has 15 residues. The chain employs TRBV6-5 and TRBJ1-2; perhaps TRBD1 as D (6 bases). This clonotype was obtained from a man aged 25-45 years with acute or convalescent COVID-19. The material sequenced was peripheral blood. The CDR3 sequence: CASSPYRVANYGYTF. The CDR3, as DNA: TGTGCCAGCAGTCCCTACAGGGTAGCTAACTATGGCTACACCTTC.